The 16 T cell receptor beta chains below were found in one sample sequenced in a study of lymphopenia after photon versus proton radiotherapy (dated by TCRdb to between 2018 and 2020). Libraries were prepared through the immunoSEQ multiplex PCR assay. The immuneACCESS repertoire file appears here via TCRdb, limited to in-frame rearrangements. These files lack a portion of the clones; in checked studies, under half of the deficit traces to unresolved V genes, and the cause of the others is not known. The sample includes approximately 91,000 clones, with about 86% observed a single time. Over 1.1% of the sample rests with the top ten. The sequences come from peripheral blood, collected from a patient treated with proton-based radiotherapy. These receptors originate from a man in his sixties with pancreatic cancer.

This chain links TRBV18 with TRBJ2-3, with 7 bases fitting TRBD1. The germline gives CDR1 KGHSH, CDR2 LQKENI. The V and J ends lost 4 bases and 2 bases, in that order; junction bases with no gene match: 6. The CDR3 is made up of 15 amino acids. CDR3 sequence (DNA): TGTGCCAGCTCACGCTGGACAGGTGACACAGATACGCAGTATTTT. It specifies CASSRWTGDTDTQYF.

The rearrangement joins TRBV6-1 to TRBJ1-5, with TRBD1 matching over 8 bases. This CDR3 is 15 amino acids long. Germline V lookup: CDR1 MNHNS, CDR2 SASEGT. V was pared by 4 bases and J by 2 bases, with 4 bases of the junction left unmatched. DNA of the CDR3: TGTGCCAGCAGTGGGACAGGGATGGGCAATCAGCCCCAGCATTTT. This codes for CASSGTGMGNQPQHF.

The CDR3 DNA follows: TGTGCCAGCAGTATGGGACAGCCTACCGGGGAGCTGTTTTTT. As protein: CASSMGQPTGELFF. J is TRBJ2-2 and V is TRBV27, with TRBD1 matching 7 bases. This CDR3 has 14 amino acids. Per germline, CDR1 MNHEY and CDR2 SMNVEV (reference sequence). V dropped 5 bases and J dropped 5; count of bases not matched to a gene: 5.

This clone was counted a few times. CDR3 loop: CAWDSLNTGELFF. The CDR3 DNA is TGTGCCTGGGACAGCCTAAACACCGGGGAGCTGTTTTTT. The rearrangement links TRBV30 to TRBJ2-2, with a weak D call TRBD1 (5 bases). CDR1 GTSNPN and CDR2 SVGIG come from the germline V gene (reference sequence). The CDR3 is 13 amino acids. Trimming left V 5 bases short and J 2 bases short, with 9 bases between.

The chain joins TRBV27 to TRBJ2-2, with D possibly TRBD2 on 5 matching bases. The germline V gene encodes CDR1 MNHEY and CDR2 SMNVEV (reference sequence). The V end was cut by 8 bases, the J end by 5 bases, with 15 bases between. The CDR3 sequence is 14 residues long. The CDR3 spells CASQSERRTGELFF. CDR3 nucleotide sequence: TGTGCCAGCCAGTCGGAGCGGAGGACCGGGGAGCTGTTTTTT.

The V and J genes are TRBV2 and TRBJ2-1; no clear D gene. The length of the CDR3 is 14 residues. Germline V CDR1 and CDR2: SNHLY, FYNNEI. V was clipped by 7 bases and J by 0 bases, with 10 bases between them. CDR3 protein: CASKNSHSYNEQFF. The CDR3 DNA reads TGTGCCAGCAAAAACTCCCACTCCTACAATGAGCAGTTCTTC. The whole variable domain, remainder taken from reference TRBV2 and TRBJ2-1, is EPEVTQTPSHQVTQMGQEVILRCVPISNHLYFYWYRQILGQKVEFLVSFYNNEISEKSEIFDDQFSVERPDGSNFTLKIRSTKLEDSAMYFCASKNSHSYNEQFFGPGTRLTVL.

Only a few counts were recorded for this clone. Relative to the germline gene, one junction end is altered; a read error may explain this. The CDR3 DNA is TGTGCTAGCAGCTTAGCAGGGGACACTGAAGCTTTCTTT. Its protein product is CASSLAGDTEAFF. This sequence joins TRBV7-7 and TRBJ1-1; maybe TRBD1 (6 bases). Germline lookup yields CDR1 SSHAT and CDR2 FNYEAQ (reference sequence). This CDR3 has 13 amino acids. The whole variable domain, remainder taken from reference TRBV7-7 and TRBJ1-1, is GAGVSQSPRYKVTKRGQDVTLRCDPISSHATLYWYQQALGQGPEFLTYFNYEAQPDKSGLPSDRFSAERPEGSISTLTIQRTEQRDSAMYRCASSLAGDTEAFFGQGTRLTVV.

The rearrangement joins TRBV7-2 to TRBJ2-3; D unresolved. The CDR3 is 13 amino acids. Per germline, CDR1 SGHTA and CDR2 FQGNSA. Trimming stripped 10 bases from V and 2 bases from J, with 13 bases between. CDR3: CATLKTPTDTQYF. In DNA, the CDR3 is TGTGCCACCCTAAAAACGCCCACAGATACGCAGTATTTT.

The chain joins TRBV15 to TRBJ2-1, with D unresolved. Trimming shortened V by 1 base and J by 6 bases, and 13 bases separated the two germline ends. This CDR3 is 15 amino acids long. Germline-derived CDR1 and CDR2 are LNHNV and YYDKDF (reference sequence). The CDR3 bases are TGTGCCACCAGCAGAGTCATAGGCAACTCCAATGAGCAGTTCTTC. Translating gives CATSRVIGNSNEQFF.

The chain links TRBV11-2 to TRBJ2-3, with TRBD2 identical over 11 bases. Germline assignment: CDR1 SGHAT and CDR2 FQNNGV. V was clipped by 1 base and J by 8 bases; unmatched bases: 11. This CDR3 has 17 amino acids. The CDR3 here is CASSLGGTSGSQGTQYF. CDR3 in DNA: TGTGCCAGCAGCTTAGGGGGGACTAGCGGCTCTCAGGGTACGCAGTATTTT.

This chain joins TRBV28 and TRBJ1-2; the D gene is possibly TRBD1 (5 bases). Per the germline V gene, CDR1 is MDHEN and CDR2 is SYDVKM. The V and J ends lost 6 bases and 8 bases respectively, with 25 bases between them. The CDR3 is made up of 16 amino acids. The CDR3 spells CASSRITVDGARGYTF. The CDR3, as DNA: TGTGCCAGCAGCCGTATAACGGTTGACGGGGCCCGGGGCTACACCTTC.

This clone occurred once. The V gene is TRBV11-2, the J gene TRBJ2-1; no reliable D call. The CDR3 covers 14 residues. Deletions cut 5 bases from V and 5 bases from J, with 13 bases between. From germline, CDR1 is SGHAT and CDR2 FQNNGV. CDR3 residues: CASSPWTLDNEQFF. As DNA, the CDR3 is TGTGCCAGCAGCCCGTGGACCCTTGACAATGAGCAGTTCTTC.

This clone appeared a single time. Other DNA sequences of this sample code for an identical CDR3. The chain joins TRBV19 to TRBJ2-2; 9 nucleotides agree with TRBD2. This CDR3 is 15 amino acids long. V shed 4 bases, J shed 2 bases, and the junction held 2 bases outside the gene matches. The V gene's germline CDR1 is LNHDA and CDR2 SQIVND (reference sequence). In DNA, the CDR3 is TGTGCCAGTAGTACGGGACTAGCCAACACCGGGGAGCTGTTTTTT. Protein product: CASSTGLANTGELFF.

The chain recombines TRBV30 with TRBJ1-3; D not resolved. The CDR3 spans 12 residues. V was cut by 6 bases and J by 8 bases, with 14 bases left in between. Germline assignment: CDR1 GTSNPN and CDR2 SVGIG (reference sequence). CDR3 residues: CACPKGPDTIYF. As DNA, the CDR3 is TGTGCCTGCCCAAAGGGCCCGGACACCATATATTTT.

The J gene is TRBJ1-1, the V gene TRBV28, with TRBD1 matching over 8 bases. This CDR3 comprises 14 residues. Germline trimming cut 3 bases from V and 5 bases from J; bases unmatched to any gene: 5. Per the germline V gene, CDR1 is MDHEN and CDR2 is SYDVKM. As DNA, the CDR3 is TGTGCCAGCAGTTTCACCCGGACAGGGACTGAAGCTTTCTTT. Translation: CASSFTRTGTEAFF.

V is TRBV9 and J is TRBJ2-3; TRBD1 aligns across 7 bases. J lost 9 bases, V lost 3 bases, and 10 bases had no gene match. Germline assignment: CDR1 SGDLS and CDR2 YYNGEE. CDR3 length: 14 residues. The CDR3 loop reads CASSAQGGLGTQYF. The CDR3, as DNA: TGTGCCAGCAGCGCTCAAGGGGGCCTGGGCACGCAGTATTTT.